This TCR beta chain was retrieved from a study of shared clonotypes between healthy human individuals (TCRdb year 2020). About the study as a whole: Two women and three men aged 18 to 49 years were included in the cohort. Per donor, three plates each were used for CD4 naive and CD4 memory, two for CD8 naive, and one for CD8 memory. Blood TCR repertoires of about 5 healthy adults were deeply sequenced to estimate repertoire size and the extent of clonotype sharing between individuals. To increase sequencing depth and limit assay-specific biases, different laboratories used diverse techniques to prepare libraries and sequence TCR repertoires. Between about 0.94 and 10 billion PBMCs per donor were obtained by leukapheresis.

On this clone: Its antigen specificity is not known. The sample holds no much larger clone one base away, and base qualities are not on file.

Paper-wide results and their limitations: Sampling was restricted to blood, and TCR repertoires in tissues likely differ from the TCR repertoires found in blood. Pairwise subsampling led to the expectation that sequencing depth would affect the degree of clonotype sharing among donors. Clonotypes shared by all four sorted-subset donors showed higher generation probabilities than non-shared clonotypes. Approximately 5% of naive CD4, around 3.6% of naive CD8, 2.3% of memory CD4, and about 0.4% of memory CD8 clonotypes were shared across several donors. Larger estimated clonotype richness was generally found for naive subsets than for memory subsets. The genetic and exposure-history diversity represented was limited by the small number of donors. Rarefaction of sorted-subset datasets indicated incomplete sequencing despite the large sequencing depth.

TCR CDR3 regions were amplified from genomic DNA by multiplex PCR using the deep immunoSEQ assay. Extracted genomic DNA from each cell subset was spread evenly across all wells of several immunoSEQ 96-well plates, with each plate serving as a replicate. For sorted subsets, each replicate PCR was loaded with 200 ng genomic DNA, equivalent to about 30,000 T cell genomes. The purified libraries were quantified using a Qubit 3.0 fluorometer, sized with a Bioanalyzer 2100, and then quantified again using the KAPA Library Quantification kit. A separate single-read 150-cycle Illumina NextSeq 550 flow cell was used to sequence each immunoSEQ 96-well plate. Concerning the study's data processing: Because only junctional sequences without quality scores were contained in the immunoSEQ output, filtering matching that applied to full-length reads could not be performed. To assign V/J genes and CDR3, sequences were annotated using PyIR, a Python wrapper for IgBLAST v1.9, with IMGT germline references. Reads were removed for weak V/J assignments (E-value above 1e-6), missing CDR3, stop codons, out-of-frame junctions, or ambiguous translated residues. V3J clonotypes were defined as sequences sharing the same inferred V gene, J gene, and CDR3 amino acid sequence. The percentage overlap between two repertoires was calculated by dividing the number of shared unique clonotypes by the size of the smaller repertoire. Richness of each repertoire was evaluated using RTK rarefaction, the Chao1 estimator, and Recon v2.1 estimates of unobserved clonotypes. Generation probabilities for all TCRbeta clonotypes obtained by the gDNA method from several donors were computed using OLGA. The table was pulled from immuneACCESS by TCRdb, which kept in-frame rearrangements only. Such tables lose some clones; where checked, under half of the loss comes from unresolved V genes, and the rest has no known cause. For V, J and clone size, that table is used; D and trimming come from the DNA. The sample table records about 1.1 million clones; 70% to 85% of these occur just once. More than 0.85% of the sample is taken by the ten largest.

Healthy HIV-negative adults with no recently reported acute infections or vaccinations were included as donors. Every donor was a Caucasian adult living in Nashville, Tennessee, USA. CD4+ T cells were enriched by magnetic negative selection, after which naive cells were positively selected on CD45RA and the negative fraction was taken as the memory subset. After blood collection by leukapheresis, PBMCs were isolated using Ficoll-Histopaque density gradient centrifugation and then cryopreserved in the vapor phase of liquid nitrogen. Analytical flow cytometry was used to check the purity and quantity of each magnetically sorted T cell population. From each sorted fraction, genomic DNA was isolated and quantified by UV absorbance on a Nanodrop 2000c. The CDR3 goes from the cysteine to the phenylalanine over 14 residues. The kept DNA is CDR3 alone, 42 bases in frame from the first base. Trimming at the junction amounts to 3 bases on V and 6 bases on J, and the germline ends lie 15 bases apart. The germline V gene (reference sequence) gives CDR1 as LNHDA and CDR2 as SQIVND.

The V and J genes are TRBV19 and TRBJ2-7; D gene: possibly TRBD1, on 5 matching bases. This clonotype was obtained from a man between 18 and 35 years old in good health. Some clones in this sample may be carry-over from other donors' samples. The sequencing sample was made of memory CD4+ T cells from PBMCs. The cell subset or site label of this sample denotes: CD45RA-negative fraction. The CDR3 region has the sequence CASSMSQGESEQYF. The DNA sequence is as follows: TGTGCCAGTAGTATGTCGCAGGGTGAATCCGAGCAGTACTTC.